The entry below gives a single TCR beta chain sequence along with its context. The data derive from a study of blood T cell repertoires in COVID-19. Study context: Samples taken during acute and convalescent COVID-19 were collected in the United States, Italy and Spain. PBMCs, B-cell-depleted T cells, or T cells provided the cDNA or gDNA that made up the material.

CDR1 SGHDN and CDR2 FVKESK come from the germline V gene. With 4 bases removed from V and 0 bases from J, the gap between germline ends came to 16 bases. This CDR3 region has 16 residues. Per the original data handling: Amplification with reference gene primers provided the estimates of nucleated cell counts. TCRdb keeps only in-frame clones here, not all; method: immunoSEQ multiplex PCR. The V and J calls and clone size are taken from that table; D and trimming were inferred from the DNA. Among approximately 72,000 clones listed, approximately 89% were seen once. Sequenced sample: peripheral blood. The chain recombines TRBV14 with TRBJ2-7; D not resolved. The clonotype comes from a man aged 55 to 70 with acute or convalescent COVID-19. The CDR3 reads CASSPRVFASSYEQYF. The DNA of the CDR3 is TGTGCCAGCAGCCCCCGGGTTTTTGCTAGCTCCTACGAGCAGTACTTC.